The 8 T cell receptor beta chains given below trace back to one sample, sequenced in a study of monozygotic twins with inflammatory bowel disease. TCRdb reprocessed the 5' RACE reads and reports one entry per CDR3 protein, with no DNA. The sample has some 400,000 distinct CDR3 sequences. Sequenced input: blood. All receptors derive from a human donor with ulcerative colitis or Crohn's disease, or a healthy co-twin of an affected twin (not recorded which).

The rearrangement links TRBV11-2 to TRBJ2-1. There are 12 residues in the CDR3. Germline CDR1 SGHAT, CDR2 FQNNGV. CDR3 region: CASSFSVGEQFF.

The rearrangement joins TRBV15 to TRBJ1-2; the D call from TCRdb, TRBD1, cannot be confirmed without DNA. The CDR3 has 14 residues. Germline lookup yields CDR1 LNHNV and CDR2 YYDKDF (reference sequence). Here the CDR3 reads CATSPDRVWGGYTF.

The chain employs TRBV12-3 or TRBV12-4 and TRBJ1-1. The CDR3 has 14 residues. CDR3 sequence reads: CASSLSAGALYAFF.

This CDR3 is CASSLALAQNTGELFF. V is TRBV18 and J is TRBJ2-2; no DNA is available, so the TRBD2 call from TCRdb remains unchecked. The germline CDR1 and CDR2 sequences are KGHSH and LQKENI. CDR3 size: 16 residues.

The CDR3 protein is CSVPGDPNYGYTF. The chain is built from TRBV29-1 and TRBJ1-2; with no DNA, the TCRdb D assignment of TRBD1 cannot be verified. CDR1 and CDR2 (germline): SQVTM, ANQGSEA. The CDR3 has 13 residues. The full variable domain, rest sourced from reference TRBV29-1 and TRBJ1-2, is SAVISQKPSRDICQRGTSLTIQCQVDSQVTMMFWYRQQPGQSLTLIATANQGSEATYESGFVIDKFPISRPNLTFSTLTVSNMSPEDSSIYLCSVPGDPNYGYTFGSGTRLTVV.

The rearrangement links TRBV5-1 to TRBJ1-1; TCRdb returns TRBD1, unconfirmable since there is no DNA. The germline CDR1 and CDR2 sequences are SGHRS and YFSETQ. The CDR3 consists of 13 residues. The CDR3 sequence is CASSWTGTTEAFF.

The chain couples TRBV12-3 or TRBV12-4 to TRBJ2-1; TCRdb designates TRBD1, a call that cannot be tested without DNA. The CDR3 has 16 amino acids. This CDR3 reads CASSLRGQSSYNEQFF.

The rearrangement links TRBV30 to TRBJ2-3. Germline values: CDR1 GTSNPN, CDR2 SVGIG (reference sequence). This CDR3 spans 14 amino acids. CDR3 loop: CAWSVGSHTDTQYF.